Listed here is a single T cell receptor (beta chain). The antigen is undetermined. This entry belongs to a study of Tregs in tolerant kidney transplant recipients. Study-level results: Validation in larger populations is needed because few patients were studied. The most relevant donor-specific Treg TCRbeta repertoire apparently came from expansion with activated donor B cells.

This table comes from immunoSEQ multiplex PCR, and its TCRdb copy is limited to in-frame clones, with some not included. Here the sample spans 90,000 or so clones, approximately 90% being singletons. The CDR3 is 15 residues long. Germline V gives CDR1 SGHKS, CDR2 YYEKEE (reference sequence). V dropped 4 bases and J dropped 0 bases, with 12 bases sitting between them. Unstimulated regulatory T cells (CD4+CD25+CD127-), CD4+CD25- non-regulatory cells, CD4 and CD8 cells were FACS-sorted from thawed PBMCs. The chain combines TRBV5-5 with TRBJ2-3, with D unresolved. The sequencing sample was made of CD8+ T cells from blood. The receptor's source is a human donor in good health. The CDR3 spells CASSVGSSSTDTQYF. The CDR3 DNA is TGTGCCAGCAGCGTCGGGTCGTCTAGCACAGATACGCAGTATTTT.